Sequencing of this T cell receptor (beta chain) was carried out in a study of OX40 agonist ivuxolimab in advanced cancers. Overall study context: Patients were dosed with the agonistic anti-OX40 (CD134) antibody ivuxolimab. Six ivuxolimab dose levels, 0.01 to 10 mg/kg, were given intravenously every 2 weeks.

Sequenced by immunoSEQ multiplex PCR; TCRdb stores in-frame clones only, minus some. This table holds around 46,000 clones, approximately 88% found once. Autoimmune disease history or systemic immunosuppression led to patient exclusion. Sampling times: baseline, cycle 4 day 1, cycle 7 day 1. Germline CDR1 reads SGHRS; CDR2 reads YFSETQ. This CDR3 is 14 amino acids long. Trimming took 3 bases from V and 4 from J, leaving 13 bases between them. This clone was seen only a few times. This TCR was recovered from an adult with an advanced solid tumor such as melanoma, head and neck, liver or kidney cancer. Sequencing was performed on CD4+ or CD8+ T cells sorted from blood, taken in a trial of the OX40 agonist ivuxolimab. The chain carries TRBV5-1 and TRBJ1-2; D uncertain. CDR3 sequence: CASSWTDGTYGYTF. The DNA of the CDR3 is TGCGCCAGCAGCTGGACGGACGGAACCTATGGCTACACCTTC.